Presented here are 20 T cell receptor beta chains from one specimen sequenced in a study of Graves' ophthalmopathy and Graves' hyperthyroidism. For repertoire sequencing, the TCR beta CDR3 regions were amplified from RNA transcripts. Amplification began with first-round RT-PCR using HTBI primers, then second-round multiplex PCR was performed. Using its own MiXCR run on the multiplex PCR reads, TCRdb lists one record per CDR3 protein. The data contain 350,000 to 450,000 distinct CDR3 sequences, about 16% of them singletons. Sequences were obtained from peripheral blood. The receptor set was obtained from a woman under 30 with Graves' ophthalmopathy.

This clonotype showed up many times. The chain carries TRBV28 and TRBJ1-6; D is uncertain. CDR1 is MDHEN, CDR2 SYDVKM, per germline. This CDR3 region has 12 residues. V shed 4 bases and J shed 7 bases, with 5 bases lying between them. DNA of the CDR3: TGTGCCAGCAGTTCGGACAATTCACCCCTCCACTTT. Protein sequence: CASSSDNSPLHF.

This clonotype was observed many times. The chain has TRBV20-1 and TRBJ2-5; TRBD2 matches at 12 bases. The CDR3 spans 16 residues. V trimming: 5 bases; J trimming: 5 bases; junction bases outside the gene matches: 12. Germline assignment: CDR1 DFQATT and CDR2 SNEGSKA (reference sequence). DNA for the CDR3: TGCAGTGCTGTACCTAGCGGGAGGGCCTTATGGGAGACCCAGTACTTC. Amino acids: CSAVPSGRALWETQYF.

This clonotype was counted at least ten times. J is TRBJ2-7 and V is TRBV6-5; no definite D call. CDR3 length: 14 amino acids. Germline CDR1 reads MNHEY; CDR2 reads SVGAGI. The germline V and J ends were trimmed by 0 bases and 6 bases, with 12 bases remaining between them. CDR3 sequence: CASSYSTPQSEQYF. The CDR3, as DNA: TGTGCCAGCAGTTACTCCACCCCTCAGTCCGAGCAGTACTTC.

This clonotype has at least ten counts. The DNA for the CDR3 is TGCAGTGCTAGAGATCCCGGCGGGTGGGGAAGTCAAAATCAGCCCCAGCATTTT. It translates to CSARDPGGWGSQNQPQHF. This sequence joins TRBV20-1 and TRBJ1-5; unclear D gene. Per the germline V gene, CDR1 is DFQATT and CDR2 is SNEGSKA (reference sequence). This CDR3 contains 18 residues. Trimming left V 0 bases short and J 4 bases short, with 22 bases between.

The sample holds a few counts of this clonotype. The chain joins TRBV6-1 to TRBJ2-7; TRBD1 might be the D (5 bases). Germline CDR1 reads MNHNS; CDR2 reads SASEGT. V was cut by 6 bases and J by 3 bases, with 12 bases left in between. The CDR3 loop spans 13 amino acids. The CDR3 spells CASSPIRVYEQYF. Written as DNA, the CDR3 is TGTGCCAGCAGCCCGATCAGGGTCTACGAGCAGTACTTC.

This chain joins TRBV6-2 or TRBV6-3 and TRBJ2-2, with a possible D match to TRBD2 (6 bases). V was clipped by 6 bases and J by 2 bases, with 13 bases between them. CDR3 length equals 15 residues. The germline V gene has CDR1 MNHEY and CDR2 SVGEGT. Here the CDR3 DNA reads TGTGCCAGCAGCCGCCTAGCGCAAAACACCGGGGAGCTGTTTTTT. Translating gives CASSRLAQNTGELFF.

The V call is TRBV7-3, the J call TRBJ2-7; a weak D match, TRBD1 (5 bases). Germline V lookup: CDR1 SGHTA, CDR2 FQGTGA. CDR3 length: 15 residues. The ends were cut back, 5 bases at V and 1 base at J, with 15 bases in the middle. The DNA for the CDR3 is TGTGCCAGCAGCCCTGACAGATACAATTCCTACGAGCAGTACTTC. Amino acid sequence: CASSPDRYNSYEQYF.

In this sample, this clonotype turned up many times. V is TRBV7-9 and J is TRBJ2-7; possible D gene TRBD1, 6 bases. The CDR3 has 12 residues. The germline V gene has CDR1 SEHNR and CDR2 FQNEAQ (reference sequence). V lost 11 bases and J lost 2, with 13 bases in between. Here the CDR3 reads CALSRGAYEQYF. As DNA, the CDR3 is TGTGCCTTAAGCAGGGGCGCCTACGAGCAGTACTTC.

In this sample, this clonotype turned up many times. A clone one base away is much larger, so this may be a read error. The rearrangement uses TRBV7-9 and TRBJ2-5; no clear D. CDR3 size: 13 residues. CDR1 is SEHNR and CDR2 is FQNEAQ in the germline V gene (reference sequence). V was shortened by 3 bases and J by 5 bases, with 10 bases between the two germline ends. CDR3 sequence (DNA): TGTGCCAGCAGCTTCGTTGGGGTGGAGACCCAGTACTTC. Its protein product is CASSFVGVETQYF.

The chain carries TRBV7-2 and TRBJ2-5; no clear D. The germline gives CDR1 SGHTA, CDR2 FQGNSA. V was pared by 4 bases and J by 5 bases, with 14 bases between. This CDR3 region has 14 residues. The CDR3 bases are TGTGCCAGCAGCTCAGTTGACATGAGGGAGACCCAGTACTTC. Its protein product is CASSSVDMRETQYF.

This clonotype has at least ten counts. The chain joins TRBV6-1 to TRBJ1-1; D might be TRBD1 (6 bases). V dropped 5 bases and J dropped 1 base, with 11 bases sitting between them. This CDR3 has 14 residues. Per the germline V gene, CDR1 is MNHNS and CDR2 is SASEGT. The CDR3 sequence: CASSLRGRNTEAFF. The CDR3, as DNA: TGTGCCAGCAGTTTAAGGGGGAGGAACACTGAAGCTTTCTTT.

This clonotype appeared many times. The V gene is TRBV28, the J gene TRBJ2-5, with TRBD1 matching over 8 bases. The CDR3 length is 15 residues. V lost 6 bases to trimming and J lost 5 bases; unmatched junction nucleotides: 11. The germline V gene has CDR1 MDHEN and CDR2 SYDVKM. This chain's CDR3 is CASSRDRTGRETQYF. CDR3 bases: TGTGCCAGCAGCCGGGACCGGACAGGGCGGGAGACCCAGTACTTC. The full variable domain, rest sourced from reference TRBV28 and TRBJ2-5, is DVKVTQSSRYLVKRTGEKVFLECVQDMDHENMFWYRQDPGLGLRLIYFSYDVKMKEKGDIPEGYSVSREKKERFSLILESASTNQTSMYLCASSRDRTGRETQYFGPGTRLLVL.

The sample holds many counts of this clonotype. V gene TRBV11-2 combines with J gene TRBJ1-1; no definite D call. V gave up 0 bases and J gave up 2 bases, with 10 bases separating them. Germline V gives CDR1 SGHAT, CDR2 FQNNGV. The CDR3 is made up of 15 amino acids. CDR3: CASSLEAAPNTEAFF. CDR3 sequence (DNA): TGTGCCAGCAGCTTAGAGGCAGCGCCCAACACTGAAGCTTTCTTT.

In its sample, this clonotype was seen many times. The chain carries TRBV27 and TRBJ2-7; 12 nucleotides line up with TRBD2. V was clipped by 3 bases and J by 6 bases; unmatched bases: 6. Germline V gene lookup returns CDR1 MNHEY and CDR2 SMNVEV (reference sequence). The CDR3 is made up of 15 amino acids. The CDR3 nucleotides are TGTGCCAGCAGTTTGAAGGCTAGCGGGAGGGTCGAGCAGTACTTC. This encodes CASSLKASGRVEQYF.

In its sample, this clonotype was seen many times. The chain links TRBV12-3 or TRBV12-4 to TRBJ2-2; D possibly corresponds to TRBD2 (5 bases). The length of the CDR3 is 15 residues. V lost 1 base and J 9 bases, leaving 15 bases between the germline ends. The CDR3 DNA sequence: TGTGCCAGCAGTTTAGATACGCTGGGCGGGCGGGAGCTGTTTTTT. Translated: CASSLDTLGGRELFF.

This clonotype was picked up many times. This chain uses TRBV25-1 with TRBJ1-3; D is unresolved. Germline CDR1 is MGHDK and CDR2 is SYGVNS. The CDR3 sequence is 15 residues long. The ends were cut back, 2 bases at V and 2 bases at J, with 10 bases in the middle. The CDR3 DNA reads TGTGCCAGCAGTGAAAGTGGGTCTCCTGGAAACACCATATATTTT. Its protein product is CASSESGSPGNTIYF. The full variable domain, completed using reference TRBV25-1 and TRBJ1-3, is EADIYQTPRYLVIGTGKKITLECSQTMGHDKMYWYQQDPGMELHLIHYSYGVNSTEKGDLSSESTVSRIRTEHFPLTLESARPSHTSQYLCASSESGSPGNTIYFGEGSWLTVV.

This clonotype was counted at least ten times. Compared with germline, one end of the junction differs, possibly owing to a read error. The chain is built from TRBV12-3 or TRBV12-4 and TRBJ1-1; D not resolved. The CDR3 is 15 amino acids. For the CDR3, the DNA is TGTGCCAGCAGTTTTACTGGGTTGCTGAACACTGGAGCTTTCTTT. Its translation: CASSFTGLLNTGAFF.

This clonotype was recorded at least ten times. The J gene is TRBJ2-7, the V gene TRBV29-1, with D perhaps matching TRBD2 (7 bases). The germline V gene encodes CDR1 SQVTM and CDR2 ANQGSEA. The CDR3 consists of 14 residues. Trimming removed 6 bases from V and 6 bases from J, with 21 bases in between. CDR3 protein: CSVGGGGTKSEQYF. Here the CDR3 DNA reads TGCAGCGTGGGGGGAGGGGGGACTAAATCCGAGCAGTACTTC.

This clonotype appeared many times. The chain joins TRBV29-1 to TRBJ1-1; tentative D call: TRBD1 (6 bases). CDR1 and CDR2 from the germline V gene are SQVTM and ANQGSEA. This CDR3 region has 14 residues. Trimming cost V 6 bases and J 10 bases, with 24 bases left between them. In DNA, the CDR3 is TGCAGCGTAGTGTCCCACTGGGGGCGAGGGGGAGCTTTCTTT. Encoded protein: CSVVSHWGRGGAFF.

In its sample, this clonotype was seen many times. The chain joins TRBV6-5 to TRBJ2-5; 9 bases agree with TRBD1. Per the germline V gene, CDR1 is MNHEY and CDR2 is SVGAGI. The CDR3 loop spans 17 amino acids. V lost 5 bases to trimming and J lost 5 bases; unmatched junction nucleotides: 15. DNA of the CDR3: TGTGCCAGCAGTCGGGGGGCGGGGACAGGGTCTGGTGAGACCCAGTACTTC. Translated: CASSRGAGTGSGETQYF.